Listed below are T cell receptor beta chains from one sample, sequenced in a study of cytomegalovirus exposure and HLA in healthy donors. Clones were read by immunoSEQ multiplex PCR, and TCRdb kept only the in-frame ones, dropping some. Of 90,000 to 120,000 clones listed, around 77% were seen once; the top ten hold more than 4%. The sequenced sample was PBMCs. These receptor sequences come from a male donor in good health and CMV-seronegative. CDR3s include the opening cysteine and the closing phenylalanine or tryptophan. The order of the fields is clone size, D gene, J gene, CDR3 length, V gene, CDR3 protein, CDR3 DNA. D genes are given only for firm matches. Size values are once, few and many counts, or a class for expanded clones, and some rows have none.

>NA|TRBD2|TRBJ2-7|18|TRBV2
CASRHGLAGATVLYEQYF
TGTGCCAGCCGTCATGGACTAGCGGGAGCTACGGTCCTCTACGAGCAGTACTTC
>once|TRBD1|TRBJ2-7|14|TRBV9
CASSDTTQGYEQYF
TGTGCCAGCAGCGACACAACACAGGGGTACGAGCAGTACTTC